This T cell receptor (beta chain) was profiled in a study of cytotoxic CD8 clonotypes in ibrutinib-treated CLL. Study information: Timing of response sample collection was a median approximately eleven months after treatment start, with a range of 6 to 36.

Sequencing used immunoSEQ multiplex PCR; TCRdb keeps in-frame clones, though not all of them. This sample has some 150,000 clones, with approximately 80% found just once. The TCR beta libraries used roughly 2.2 micrograms of genomic DNA that came from cryopreserved PBMCs. Study results and limitations: Clonality showed a rise at ibrutinib response that reversed toward baseline at progression. Timing of sampling differed between sustained-remission and progressing patients.

The CDR3 is made up of 14 amino acids. J lost 9 bases, V lost 6 bases, and 12 bases had no gene match. CDR1 is WSHSY, CDR2 SAAADI, per germline. Comment on this clone: The antigen remains undetermined.

The TCR sequence derives from a human donor with chronic lymphocytic leukemia. J is TRBJ2-3 and V is TRBV10-2, with TRBD2 matching 7 bases. The specimen comprised PBMCs, sampled after 36 months of ibrutinib treatment. The chain's CDR3 is CASSSGAFSGTQYF. CDR3 nucleotide sequence: TGCGCCAGCAGCAGCGGGGCCTTCTCAGGCACGCAGTATTTT.